What follows are 16 T cell receptor beta chains derived from one specimen sequenced in a study of T-cell memory formation after mild COVID-19. TCRdb reprocessed the 5' RACE reads via MiXCR and lists one record per CDR3 protein. Here the sample spans 120,000 to 150,000 distinct CDR3 sequences, more than 13% being singletons. The material sequenced was PBMCs or a T cell subset sorted from them (not recorded which). Source of these receptors: an adult woman who had mild COVID-19 (a few samples of this study predate the infection). Cell type and time point are not known.

CDR3 sequence: CSARDKGTGGNEQYF. As DNA, the CDR3 is TGCAGTGCTAGAGATAAGGGGACAGGGGGCAACGAGCAGTACTTC. The rearrangement joins TRBV20-1 to TRBJ2-7; 12 bases are a match to TRBD1. The CDR3 is made up of 15 amino acids. Germline V gives CDR1 DFQATT, CDR2 SNEGSKA (reference sequence). Germline trimming cut 0 bases from V and 5 bases from J; bases unmatched to any gene: 5.

There are a few counts of this clonotype. The chain recombines TRBV30 with TRBJ2-1; 8 nucleotides align to TRBD2. The junction had 11 bases not matched to a gene; V was cut back by 5 bases and J by 8 bases. CDR3 length: 14 residues. Germline V lookup: CDR1 GTSNPN, CDR2 SVGIG (reference sequence). This CDR3 is CAWVRVGGADEQFF. The CDR3 bases are TGTGCCTGGGTACGTGTCGGGGGGGCCGATGAGCAGTTCTTC.

This rearrangement joins TRBV7-9 to TRBJ2-7; 14 bases agree with TRBD2. The V and J ends lost 6 bases and 7 bases, in that order; junction bases with no gene match: 14. The CDR3 totals 17 residues. Germline CDR1 SEHNR, CDR2 FQNEAQ (reference sequence). CDR3 in amino acids: CASSSSRLGLAGGEQYF. The CDR3 region has the DNA TGTGCCAGCAGTTCATCCCGGCTAGGACTAGCGGGAGGAGAGCAGTACTTC.

The chain employs TRBV29-1 and TRBJ2-7, with TRBD1 matching 11 bases. V trimming: 5 bases; J trimming: 2 bases; junction bases outside the gene matches: 11. Germline CDR1 is SQVTM and CDR2 is ANQGSEA. This CDR3 has 16 residues. CDR3 sequence reads: CSVHPGQGVNPYEQYF. DNA for the CDR3: TGCAGCGTTCATCCGGGACAGGGGGTCAATCCCTACGAGCAGTACTTC.

The rearrangement joins TRBV7-6 to TRBJ2-1; no reliable D call. This CDR3 region has 14 residues. Germline values: CDR1 SGHVS, CDR2 FNYEAQ. V was clipped by 2 bases and J by 6 bases, with 11 bases between them. The CDR3 region is CASSLLWQTNEQFF. The CDR3 DNA is TGTGCCAGCAGCTTATTGTGGCAGACCAATGAGCAGTTCTTC. Drawing the rest from reference TRBV7-6 and TRBJ2-1, the complete variable domain is GAGVSQSPRYKVTKRGQDVALRCDPISGHVSLYWYRQALGQGPEFLTYFNYEAQQDKSGLPNDRFSAERPEGSISTLTIQRTEQRDSAMYRCASSLLWQTNEQFFGPGTRLTVL.

This clonotype was seen a few times. V is TRBV11-2 and J is TRBJ2-1, with D maybe TRBD2 (5 bases). This CDR3 comprises 13 residues. From germline, CDR1 is SGHAT and CDR2 FQNNGV. Trimming pared 5 bases from V and 6 bases from J, leaving 11 bases between. CDR3 nucleotide sequence: TGTGCCAGCAGCCCGAGCGGAATCAATGAGCAGTTCTTC. Its translation is CASSPSGINEQFF.

This clonotype turned up a few times. This rearrangement joins TRBV12-3 or TRBV12-4 to TRBJ2-7, with D unresolved. The length of the CDR3 is 13 residues. The V end lost 4 bases, the J end lost 3 bases, and 10 bases lay between the germline ends. This chain's CDR3 is CASSSTPFYEQYF. In nucleotides, the CDR3 is TGTGCCAGCAGTTCAACCCCCTTCTACGAGCAGTACTTC.

The V gene is TRBV24-1, the J gene TRBJ2-3; maybe TRBD2 (6 bases). V shed 4 bases and J shed 1 base, with 11 bases lying between them. This CDR3 has 15 residues. From germline, CDR1 is KGHDR and CDR2 SFDVKD. The chain's CDR3 is CATSEEASGTDTQYF. CDR3 DNA: TGTGCCACCAGTGAGGAAGCTAGCGGCACAGATACGCAGTATTTT.

This clonotype was detected a few times. CDR3 region: CASSRPSHPNQKETQYF. The CDR3 region has the DNA TGTGCCAGCAGTAGACCAAGCCATCCAAATCAAAAAGAGACCCAGTACTTC. The gene calls are TRBV6-5 and TRBJ2-5; D unclear. V was clipped by 5 bases and J by 3 bases, with 22 bases between them. CDR3 length equals 17 residues. Germline CDR1 and CDR2: MNHEY and SVGAGI.

The chain has TRBV27 and TRBJ1-1; D unresolved. Looked up from germline, CDR1 is MNHEY and CDR2 is SMNVEV (reference sequence). The CDR3 runs to 14 residues. Deletions cut 6 bases from V and 4 bases from J, with 15 bases between. As DNA, the CDR3 is TGTGCCAGCAGCCTGAGCTGGGTGGGCACTGAAGCTTTCTTT. It encodes CASSLSWVGTEAFF.

The table lists this clonotype with a few counts. The chain recombines TRBV4-2 with TRBJ2-7; D not resolved. V lost 1 base and J 2 bases, leaving 9 bases between the germline ends. The CDR3 is 14 amino acids. CDR1 is LGHNA, CDR2 YNFKEQ, per germline. The CDR3 loop reads CASSQGTYTYEQYF. The CDR3 nucleotides are TGTGCCAGCAGCCAAGGTACCTACACCTACGAGCAGTACTTC.

The table lists this clonotype with a few counts. CDR3 sequence (DNA): TGTGCCAGCCGGACGCAATACAATGAGCAGTTCTTC. Protein: CASRTQYNEQFF. The chain joins TRBV7-9 to TRBJ2-1; D gene unclear. The germline V gene has CDR1 SEHNR and CDR2 FQNEAQ (reference sequence). Deletions cut 8 bases from V and 4 bases from J, with 9 bases between. The CDR3 sequence is 12 residues long.

This clonotype turned up a few times. The chain uses TRBV4-3 and TRBJ2-7; 9 bases match TRBD1. The CDR3 runs to 16 residues. From germline, CDR1 is LGHNA and CDR2 YSLEER. Unmatched junction bases numbered 7, after V lost 0 bases and J lost 4 bases. DNA for the CDR3: TGCGCCAGCAGCCAAGAGGCGGACAGGGGACAGTACGAGCAGTACTTC. It specifies CASSQEADRGQYEQYF.

V is TRBV14 and J is TRBJ1-2; the D gene is possibly TRBD1 (5 bases). Per the germline V gene, CDR1 is SGHDN and CDR2 is FVKESK. V was cut by 3 bases and J by 1 base, with 9 bases left in between. The CDR3 loop spans 14 amino acids. CDR3 DNA sequence: TGTGCCAGCAGCCATAGGCAGGGTAACTATGGCTACACCTTC. It is translated as CASSHRQGNYGYTF. Full variable domain (missing parts from reference TRBV14 and TRBJ1-2): EAGVTQFPSHSVIEKGQTVTLRCDPISGHDNLYWYRRVMGKEIKFLLHFVKESKQDESGMPNNRFLAERTGGTYSTLKVQPAELEDSGVYFCASSHRQGNYGYTFGSGTRLTVV.

The chain is built from TRBV6-4 and TRBJ2-3, with a weak D call TRBD1 (5 bases). The CDR3 length is 15 residues. Trimming shortened V by 7 bases and J by 0 bases, and 14 bases separated the two germline ends. CDR1 and CDR2 from the germline V gene are MRHNA and SNTAGT. DNA of the CDR3: TGTGCCAGCATCCAAGGGGCCGGGAGCACAGATACGCAGTATTTT. Its translation: CASIQGAGSTDTQYF.

This rearrangement joins TRBV12-3 or TRBV12-4 to TRBJ2-2; 7 bases align to TRBD1. The J segment lost 7 bases and the V segment lost 6 bases, leaving 8 bases of the junction unmatched. This CDR3 contains 14 residues. CDR3 sequence (DNA): TGTGCCAGCAGCACTACAGGGGCGGGCGGGGAGCTGTTTTTT. It is translated as CASSTTGAGGELFF.